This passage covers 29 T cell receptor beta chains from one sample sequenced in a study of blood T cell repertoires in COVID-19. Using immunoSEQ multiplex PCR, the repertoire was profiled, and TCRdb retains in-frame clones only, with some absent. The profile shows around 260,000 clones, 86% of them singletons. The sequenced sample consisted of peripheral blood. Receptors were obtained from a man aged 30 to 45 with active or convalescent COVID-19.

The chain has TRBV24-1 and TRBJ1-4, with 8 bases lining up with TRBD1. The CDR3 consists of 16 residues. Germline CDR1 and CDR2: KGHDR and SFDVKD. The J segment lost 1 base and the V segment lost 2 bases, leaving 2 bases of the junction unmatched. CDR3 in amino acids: CATSDSGGRTNEKLFF. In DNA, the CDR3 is TGTGCCACCAGTGATTCAGGGGGCAGAACTAATGAAAAACTGTTTTTT.

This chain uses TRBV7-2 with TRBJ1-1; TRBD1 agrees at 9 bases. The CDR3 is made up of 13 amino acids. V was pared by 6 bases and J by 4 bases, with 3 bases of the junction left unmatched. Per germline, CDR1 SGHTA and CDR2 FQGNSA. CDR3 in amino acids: CASSPQGATEAFF. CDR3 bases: TGTGCCAGCAGTCCACAGGGGGCCACTGAAGCTTTCTTT.

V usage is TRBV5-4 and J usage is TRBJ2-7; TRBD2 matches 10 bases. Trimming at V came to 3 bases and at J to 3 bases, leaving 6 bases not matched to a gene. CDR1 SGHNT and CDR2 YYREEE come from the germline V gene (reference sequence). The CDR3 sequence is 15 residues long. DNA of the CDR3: TGTGCCAGCAGCTCGGATCTAGCGGGGGACTACGAGCAGTACTTC. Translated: CASSSDLAGDYEQYF.

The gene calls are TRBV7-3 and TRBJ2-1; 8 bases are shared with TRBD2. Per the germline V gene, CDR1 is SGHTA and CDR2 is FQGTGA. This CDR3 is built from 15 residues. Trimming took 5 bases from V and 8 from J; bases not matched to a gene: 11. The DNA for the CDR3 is TGTGCCAGCAGCGCCTCGGGGGGGACTATCCATGAGCAGTTCTTC. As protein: CASSASGGTIHEQFF.

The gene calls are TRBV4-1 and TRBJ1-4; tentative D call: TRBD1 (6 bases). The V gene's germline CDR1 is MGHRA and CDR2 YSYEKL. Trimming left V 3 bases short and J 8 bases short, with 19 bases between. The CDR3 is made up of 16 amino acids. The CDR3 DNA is TGCGCCAGCAGCCACCATCGAGAGGGGGTGGACGAAAAACTGTTTTTT. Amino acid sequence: CASSHHREGVDEKLFF.

CDR3 protein: CASRFGGLSAYEQYF. The CDR3 coding sequence is TGTGCCAGCAGATTTGGGGGCCTATCTGCCTACGAGCAGTACTTC. This rearrangement joins TRBV7-2 to TRBJ2-7; a possible D gene is TRBD1 (6 bases). V was clipped by 6 bases and J by 2 bases, with 17 bases between them. The CDR3 loop spans 15 amino acids. Germline V lookup: CDR1 SGHTA, CDR2 FQGNSA.

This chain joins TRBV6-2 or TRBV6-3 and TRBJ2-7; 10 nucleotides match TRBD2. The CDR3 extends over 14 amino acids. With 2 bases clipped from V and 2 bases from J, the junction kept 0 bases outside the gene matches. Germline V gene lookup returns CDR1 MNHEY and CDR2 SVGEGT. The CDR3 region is CASSYGLAAYEQYF. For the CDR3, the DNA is TGTGCCAGCAGTTACGGACTAGCGGCCTACGAGCAGTACTTC.

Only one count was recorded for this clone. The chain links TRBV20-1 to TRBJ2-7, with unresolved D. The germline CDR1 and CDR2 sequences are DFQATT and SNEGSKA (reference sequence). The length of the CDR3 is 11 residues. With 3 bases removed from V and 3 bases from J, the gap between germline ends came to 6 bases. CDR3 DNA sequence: TGCAGTGCTAGCAGGATCTACGAGCAGTACTTC. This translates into CSASRIYEQYF.

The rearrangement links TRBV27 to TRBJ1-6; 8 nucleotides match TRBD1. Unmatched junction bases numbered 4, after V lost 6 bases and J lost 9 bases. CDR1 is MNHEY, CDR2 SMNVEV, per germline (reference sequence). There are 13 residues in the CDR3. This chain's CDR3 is CASRGQGFSPLHF. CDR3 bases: TGTGCCAGCAGAGGACAGGGATTTTCACCCCTCCACTTT.

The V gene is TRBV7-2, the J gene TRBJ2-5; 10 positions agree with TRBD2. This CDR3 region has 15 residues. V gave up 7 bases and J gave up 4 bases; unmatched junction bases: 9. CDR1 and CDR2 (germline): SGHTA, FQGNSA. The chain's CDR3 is CASTLGGTSVETQYF. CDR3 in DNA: TGTGCCAGCACCCTAGGGGGGACTAGCGTAGAGACCCAGTACTTC.

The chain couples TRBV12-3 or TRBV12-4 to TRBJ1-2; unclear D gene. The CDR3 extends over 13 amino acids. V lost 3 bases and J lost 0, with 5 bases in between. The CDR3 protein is CASSFGANYGYTF. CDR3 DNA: TGTGCCAGCAGTTTTGGAGCTAACTATGGCTACACCTTC.

Written as DNA, the CDR3 is TGTGCCAGCAGTAGGGACAGGGGGCGGGGAGAAAAACTGTTTTTT. It yields the protein CASSRDRGRGEKLFF. The chain combines TRBV6-5 with TRBJ1-4, with 12 bases fitting TRBD1. The CDR3 sequence is 15 residues long. Per germline, CDR1 MNHEY and CDR2 SVGAGI. V shed 5 bases and J 8 bases; nucleotides not matched to a gene: 6.

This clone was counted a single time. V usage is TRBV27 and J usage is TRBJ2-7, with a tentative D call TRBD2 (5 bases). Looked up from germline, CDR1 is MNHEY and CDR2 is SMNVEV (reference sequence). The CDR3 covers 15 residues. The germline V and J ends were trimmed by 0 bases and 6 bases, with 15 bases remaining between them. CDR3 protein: CASSLSADGLTEQYF. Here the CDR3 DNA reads TGTGCCAGCAGTTTATCAGCGGACGGCCTTACCGAGCAGTACTTC.

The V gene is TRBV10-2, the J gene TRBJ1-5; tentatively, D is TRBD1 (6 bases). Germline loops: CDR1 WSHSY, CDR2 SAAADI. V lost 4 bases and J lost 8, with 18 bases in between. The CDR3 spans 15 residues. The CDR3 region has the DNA TGCGCCAGCAGTGGCCTCCCTGCAGGGGAGAAGCCCCAGCATTTT. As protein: CASSGLPAGEKPQHF.

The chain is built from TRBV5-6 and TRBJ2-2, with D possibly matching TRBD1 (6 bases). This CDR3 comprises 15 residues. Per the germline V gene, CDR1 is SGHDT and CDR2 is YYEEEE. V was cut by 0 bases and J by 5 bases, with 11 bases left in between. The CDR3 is CASSLGPGETGELFF. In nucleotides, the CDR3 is TGTGCCAGCAGCTTGGGTCCAGGGGAGACCGGGGAGCTGTTTTTT. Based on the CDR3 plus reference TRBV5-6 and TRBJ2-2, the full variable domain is DAGVTQSPTHLIKTRGQQVTLRCSPKSGHDTVSWYQQALGQGPQFIFQYYEEEERQRGNFPDRFSGHQFPNYSSELNVNALLLGDSALYLCASSLGPGETGELFFGEGSRLTVL.

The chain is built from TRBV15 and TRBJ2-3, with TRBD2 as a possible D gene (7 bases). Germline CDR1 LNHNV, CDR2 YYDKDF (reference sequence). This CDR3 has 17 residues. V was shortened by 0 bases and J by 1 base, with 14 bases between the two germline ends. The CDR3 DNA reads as TGTGCCACCAGCAGAGATTTAGGGGGGAGGGGCACAGATACGCAGTATTTT. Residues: CATSRDLGGRGTDTQYF.

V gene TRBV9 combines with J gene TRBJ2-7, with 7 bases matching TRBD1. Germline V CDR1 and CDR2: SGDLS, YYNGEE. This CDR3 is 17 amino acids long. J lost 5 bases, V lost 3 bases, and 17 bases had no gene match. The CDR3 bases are TGTGCCAGCAGCGAGACCATAACAGGGGCAGCCGTCCACGAGCAGTACTTC. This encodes CASSETITGAAVHEQYF.

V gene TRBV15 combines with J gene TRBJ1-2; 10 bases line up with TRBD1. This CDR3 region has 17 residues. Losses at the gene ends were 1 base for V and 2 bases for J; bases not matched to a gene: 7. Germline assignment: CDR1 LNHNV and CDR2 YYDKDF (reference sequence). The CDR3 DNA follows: TGTGCCACCAGCAGAGCTGACAGGGGGCGATCGAACTATGGCTACACCTTC. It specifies CATSRADRGRSNYGYTF.

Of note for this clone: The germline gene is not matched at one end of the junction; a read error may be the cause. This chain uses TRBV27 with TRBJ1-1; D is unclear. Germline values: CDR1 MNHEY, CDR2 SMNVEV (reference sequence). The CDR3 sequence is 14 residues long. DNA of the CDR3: TGTGCCAGCAGTTTATTCGGGGTGAACTCTGAAGCTTTCTTT. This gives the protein CASSLFGVNSEAFF.

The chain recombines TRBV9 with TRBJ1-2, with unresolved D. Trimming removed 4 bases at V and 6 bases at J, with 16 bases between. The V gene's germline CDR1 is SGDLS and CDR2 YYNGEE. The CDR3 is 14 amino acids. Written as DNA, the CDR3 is TGTGCCAGCAGCAAGAGCGGCGGGTGGGATGGCTACACCTTC. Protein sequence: CASSKSGGWDGYTF.

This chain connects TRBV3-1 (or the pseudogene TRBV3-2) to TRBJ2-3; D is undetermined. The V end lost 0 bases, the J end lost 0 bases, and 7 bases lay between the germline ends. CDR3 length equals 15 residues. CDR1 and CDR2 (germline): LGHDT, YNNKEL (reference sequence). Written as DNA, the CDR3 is TGTGCCAGCAGCCAAGATATGGCCAGCACAGATACGCAGTATTTT. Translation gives CASSQDMASTDTQYF.

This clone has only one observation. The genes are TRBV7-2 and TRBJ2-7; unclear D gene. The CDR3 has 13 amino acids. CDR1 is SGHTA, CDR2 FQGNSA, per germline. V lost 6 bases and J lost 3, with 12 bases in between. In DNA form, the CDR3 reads TGTGCCAGCAGTCGAAATCCGGGCTACGAGCAGTACTTC. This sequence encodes CASSRNPGYEQYF.

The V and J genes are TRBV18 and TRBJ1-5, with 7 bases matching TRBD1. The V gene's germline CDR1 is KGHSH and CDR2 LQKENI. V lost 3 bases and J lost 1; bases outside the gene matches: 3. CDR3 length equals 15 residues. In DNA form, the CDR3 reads TGTGCCAGCTCACCCGGACAGGCAAGCAATCAGCCCCAGCATTTT. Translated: CASSPGQASNQPQHF. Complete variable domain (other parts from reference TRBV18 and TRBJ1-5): NAGVMQNPRHLVRRRGQEARLRCSPMKGHSHVYWYRQLPEEGLKFMVYLQKENIIDESGMPKERFSAEFPKEGPSILRIQQVVRGDSAAYFCASSPGQASNQPQHFGDGTRLSIL.

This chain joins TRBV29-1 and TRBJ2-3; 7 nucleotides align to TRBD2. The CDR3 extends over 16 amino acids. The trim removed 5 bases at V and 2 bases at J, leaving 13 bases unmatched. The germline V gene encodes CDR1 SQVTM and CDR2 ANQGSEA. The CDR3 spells CSVPTWGEGITDTQYF. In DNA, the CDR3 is TGCAGCGTTCCAACCTGGGGGGAGGGGATCACAGATACGCAGTATTTT.

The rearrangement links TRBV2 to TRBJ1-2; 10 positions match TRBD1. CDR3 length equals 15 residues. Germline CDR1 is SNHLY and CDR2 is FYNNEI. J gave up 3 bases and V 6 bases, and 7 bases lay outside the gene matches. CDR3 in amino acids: CASSEPGTGDYGYTF. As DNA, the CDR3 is TGTGCCAGCAGCGAACCCGGGACAGGGGACTATGGCTACACCTTC.

CDR3 protein: CASRGSYNQPQHF. CDR3 DNA: TGTGCCAGCAGGGGCAGCTACAATCAGCCCCAGCATTTT. This sequence joins TRBV6-5 and TRBJ1-5; no definite D call. The CDR3 has 13 residues. Trimming pared 6 bases from V and 3 bases from J, leaving 9 bases between. CDR1 is MNHEY, CDR2 SVGAGI, per germline.

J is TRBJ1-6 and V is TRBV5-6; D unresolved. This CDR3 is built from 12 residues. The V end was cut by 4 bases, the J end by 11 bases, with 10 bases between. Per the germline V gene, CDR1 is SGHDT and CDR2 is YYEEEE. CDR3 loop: CASSKTQPPLHF. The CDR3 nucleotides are TGTGCCAGCAGCAAAACACAACCACCCCTCCACTTT. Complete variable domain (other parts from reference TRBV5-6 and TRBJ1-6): DAGVTQSPTHLIKTRGQQVTLRCSPKSGHDTVSWYQQALGQGPQFIFQYYEEEERQRGNFPDRFSGHQFPNYSSELNVNALLLGDSALYLCASSKTQPPLHFGNGTRLTVT.

The CDR3 DNA is TGTGCAAGTCGCTTAGCGTCCGGGACAGGGGTGAGCTATGGCTACACCTTC. It yields the protein CASRLASGTGVSYGYTF. This chain links TRBV12-2 with TRBJ1-2; the table's D gene call, TRBD1, was not cross checked with the DNA. TRBV12-2 is annotated as a pseudogene. This CDR3 is 17 amino acids long.

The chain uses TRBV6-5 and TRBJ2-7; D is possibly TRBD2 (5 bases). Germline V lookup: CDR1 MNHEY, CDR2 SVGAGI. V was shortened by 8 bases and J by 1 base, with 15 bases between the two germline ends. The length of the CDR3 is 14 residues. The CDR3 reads CASSRDFSSYEQYF. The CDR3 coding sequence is TGTGCCAGCTCGAGGGATTTTTCGTCCTACGAGCAGTACTTC.